This is a list of T cell receptor beta chains from one sample in a study of blood T cell repertoires in COVID-19. Libraries were prepared by immunoSEQ multiplex PCR; TCRdb keeps only in-frame clonotypes and omits some of them. The sample consists of about 150,000 clones, about 87% of them appearing once. Sequenced sample: peripheral blood. Receptors were obtained from a man aged 60-69 years with active or convalescent COVID-19. CDR3s include the opening cysteine and the closing phenylalanine or tryptophan. D genes are given only for firm matches. Clone size appears in some rows only: once, few, many, or a class for an expanded clone.

d_gene	abundance	v_gene	j_gene	len	CDR3aa	CDR3nt
.	.	TRBV25-1	TRBJ2-6	12	CATGGGANVLTF	TGTGCCACCGGCGGTGGGGCCAACGTCCTGACTTTC
TRBD2	.	TRBV7-2	TRBJ2-7	16	CASSLARGGLSYEQYF	TGTGCCAGCAGCTTAGCGCGGGGGGGCCTGTCCTACGAGCAGTACTTC
.	.	TRBV7-9	TRBJ1-5	14	CASSQTAAGQPQHF	TGTGCCAGCAGCCAAACAGCGGCTGGTCAGCCCCAGCATTTT
.	.	TRBV7-2	TRBJ1-4	13	CASWGGGSEKLFF	TGTGCCAGCTGGGGGGGCGGAAGTGAAAAACTGTTTTTT
TRBD2	.	TRBV6-5	TRBJ2-7	15	CASNVRGEGIYEQYF	TGTGCCAGCAACGTACGGGGGGAGGGCATTTACGAGCAGTACTTC
.	.	TRBV28	TRBJ2-1	15	CASTSRGKSYNEQFF	TGTGCCAGCACCTCGCGGGGTAAGTCCTACAATGAGCAGTTCTTC
TRBD1	.	TRBV18	TRBJ1-2	16	CASSPPQGQGFGGYTF	TGTGCCAGCTCACCACCGCAGGGACAGGGTTTCGGTGGCTACACCTTC
.	.	TRBV21-1	TRBJ2-7	16	CASSKNGTEFPYEQYF	TGTGCCAGCAGCAAAAACGGGACTGAGTTCCCCTACGAGCAGTACTTC
TRBD1	.	TRBV5-1	TRBJ2-7	9	CASRQGIDF	TGCGCCAGCAGACAGGGGATTGACTTC
.	.	TRBV28	TRBJ2-7	13	CASSAPGQLLQYF	TGTGCCAGCAGTGCTCCCGGACAGTTGCTGCAGTACTTC
TRBD2	.	TRBV28	TRBJ2-7	20	CASSSSGQTNTSGSLYEQYF	TGTGCCAGCAGTTCTTCAGGGCAGACCAACACTAGCGGGAGTCTCTACGAGCAGTACTTC
.	.	TRBV18	TRBJ2-7	14	CASSPLPGADEQYF	TGTGCCAGCTCACCCCTACCGGGAGCAGACGAGCAGTACTTC
TRBD1	.	TRBV27	TRBJ1-3	14	CASRTGGSGNTIYF	TGTGCCAGCAGAACAGGGGGCTCTGGAAACACCATATATTTT
TRBD2	.	TRBV7-2	TRBJ2-5	16	CASSLRASSGSETQYF	TGTGCCAGCAGCTTACGGGCGTCTAGCGGGAGTGAGACCCAGTACTTC
.	.	TRBV7-8	TRBJ2-3	13	CASSLGLSDTQYF	TGTGCCAGCAGCTTAGGGCTCAGTGATACGCAGTATTTT
.	few	TRBV5-1	TRBJ1-6	16	CASSLVGSGRFSPLHF	TGCGCCAGCAGCTTGGTAGGGAGCGGCCGATTCTCACCCCTCCACTTT
TRBD2	.	TRBV19	TRBJ2-1	13	CASRLAGGTEQFF	TGTGCCAGTAGACTAGCGGGAGGGACTGAGCAGTTCTTC
.	.	TRBV5-1	TRBJ2-7	13	CASSPGPGPEQYF	TGCGCCAGCAGCCCAGGCCCAGGTCCCGAGCAGTACTTC
.	.	TRBV11-2	TRBJ2-6	15	CASSLVRSGANVLTF	TGTGCCAGCAGCTTAGTACGGTCTGGGGCCAACGTCCTGACTTTC
TRBD2	.	TRBV29-1	TRBJ2-3	15	CSVSGLAGVGDTQYF	TGCAGCGTTTCGGGACTAGCGGGAGTCGGAGATACGCAGTATTTT
TRBD2	.	TRBV5-1	TRBJ2-1	15	CASGTQGLAGNEQFF	TGCGCCAGCGGAACCCAGGGACTAGCTGGCAATGAGCAGTTCTTC
TRBD2	.	TRBV4-1	TRBJ2-1	19	CASSQDRTSGSYENNEQFF	TGCGCCAGCAGCCAAGATAGAACTAGCGGGAGTTACGAAAACAATGAGCAGTTCTTC
TRBD1	.	TRBV6-5	TRBJ2-2	15	CASSRDRVGTGELFF	TGTGCCAGCAGCCGGGACAGGGTGGGCACCGGGGAGCTGTTTTTT
TRBD2	.	TRBV10-3	TRBJ2-1	17	CAISEWRGTSGNNEQFF	TGTGCCATCAGTGAGTGGAGGGGGACTAGCGGGAATAATGAGCAGTTCTTC
TRBD2	.	TRBV7-9	TRBJ2-3	16	CASSSGLAGVADTQYF	TGTGCCAGCAGCTCCGGACTAGCGGGAGTGGCAGATACGCAGTATTTT
.	.	TRBV5-4	TRBJ2-2	13	CASSWRDAGELFF	TGTGCCAGCAGCTGGAGGGACGCCGGGGAGCTGTTTTTT
TRBD2	.	TRBV13	TRBJ2-1	17	CASSAEGGRRSYNEQFF	TGTGCCAGCAGCGCAGAGGGCGGGAGGAGGTCCTACAATGAGCAGTTCTTC
.	.	TRBV19	TRBJ1-2	18	CASSIVLPGGQRNYGYTF	TGTGCCAGTAGTATAGTACTCCCTGGAGGGCAGAGGAACTATGGCTACACCTTC
.	.	TRBV5-1	TRBJ2-1	17	CASSLVSGNPSYNEQFF	TGCGCCAGCAGCTTGGTGTCGGGAAATCCCTCCTACAATGAGCAGTTCTTC
.	.	TRBV6-5	TRBJ2-2	15	CASRGGPRVTGELFF	TGTGCCAGCAGGGGGGGGCCGCGGGTCACCGGGGAGCTGTTTTTT
.	.	TRBV7-8	TRBJ1-6	16	CASSLEGLNYNSPLHF	TGTGCCAGCAGCTTAGAGGGACTCAACTATAATTCACCCCTCCACTTT
TRBD1	.	TRBV5-1	TRBJ1-2	15	CASSLGTGTNYGYTF	TGCGCCAGCAGCTTGGGGACAGGGACTAACTATGGCTACACCTTC
TRBD1	.	TRBV18	TRBJ1-2	13	CASSPDRGDGYTF	TGTGCCAGCTCACCGGACAGGGGGGATGGCTACACCTTC
TRBD2	.	TRBV2	TRBJ2-5	14	CASNRLAGQETQYF	TGTGCCAGCAACCGACTAGCGGGGCAAGAGACCCAGTACTTC
TRBD1	.	TRBV29-1	TRBJ2-7	15	CSVGYRGRRTNEQYF	TGCAGCGTGGGGTACAGGGGGCGACGGACGAACGAGCAGTACTTC
TRBD1	.	TRBV7-9	TRBJ1-5	16	CASITGQVNSNQPQHF	TGTGCCAGCATCACAGGACAGGTAAATAGCAATCAGCCCCAGCATTTT
.	.	TRBV19	TRBJ2-3	14	CASSIPGDTDTQYF	TGTGCCAGTAGTATCCCGGGGGACACAGATACGCAGTATTTT
.	.	TRBV27	TRBJ2-3	16	CASSPRQGIITDTQYF	TGTGCCAGCAGTCCCCGTCAGGGCATTATCACAGATACGCAGTATTTT
TRBD2	.	TRBV7-9	TRBJ2-2	17	CASSSLAGGPNTGELFF	TGTGCCAGCAGCTCACTAGCGGGAGGGCCGAACACCGGGGAGCTGTTTTTT
TRBD1	.	TRBV7-2	TRBJ2-7	16	CASSLATGGSSYEQYF	TGTGCCAGCAGCTTAGCGACAGGGGGATCCTCCTACGAGCAGTACTTC
TRBD1	.	TRBV7-9	TRBJ2-7	15	CASSLVGGVSYEQYF	TGTGCCAGCAGCTTAGTAGGGGGCGTCTCCTACGAGCAGTACTTC
TRBD1	.	TRBV19	TRBJ2-3	16	CASTSTHRGVTDTQYF	TGTGCCAGTACCTCAACGCACAGGGGGGTCACAGATACGCAGTATTTT
TRBD2	.	TRBV6-1	TRBJ2-1	17	CASSERLTSGSWDEQFF	TGTGCCAGCAGTGAAAGGTTGACTAGCGGGAGTTGGGATGAGCAGTTCTTC
.	.	TRBV7-2	TRBJ1-2	14	CASSLASGAGGYTF	TGTGCCAGCAGCTTAGCTTCAGGGGCCGGTGGCTACACCTTC